This passage covers 22 T cell receptor beta chains from one sample sequenced in a study of cytomegalovirus exposure and HLA in healthy donors. This PCR relied on a set of 60 Vbeta primers and 13 Jbeta primers. Method: immunoSEQ multiplex PCR; TCRdb's copy keeps in-frame clones and lacks some. The sample lists around 90,000 clones; roughly 86% were seen once. Sequenced input: PBMCs. The receptors stem from a man aged 25-40 years in good health and CMV-seropositive.

This chain links TRBV7-2 with TRBJ2-5; D may be TRBD2 (5 bases). The V end was cut by 1 base, the J end by 5 bases, with 8 bases between. CDR1 is SGHTA and CDR2 is FQGNSA in the germline V gene. This CDR3 is built from 13 residues. The CDR3 spells CASSLEKRETQYF. The CDR3 DNA is TGTGCCAGCAGCTTAGAGAAGCGGGAGACCCAGTACTTC. The complete variable domain, with remaining parts taken from reference TRBV7-2 and TRBJ2-5, reads GAGVSQSPSNKVTEKGKDVELRCDPISGHTALYWYRQSLGQGLEFLIYFQGNSAPDKSGLPSDRFSAERTGGSVSTLTIQRTQQEDSAVYLCASSLEKRETQYFGPGTRLLVL.

The rearrangement uses TRBV19 and TRBJ1-1; D may be TRBD1 (6 bases). The CDR3 has 13 residues. Germline CDR1 LNHDA, CDR2 SQIVND (reference sequence). Trimming pared 3 bases from V and 5 bases from J, leaving 10 bases between. The CDR3 DNA follows: TGTGCCAGTAGTATTATAACAGGGACTGAAGCTTTCTTT. This sequence encodes CASSIITGTEAFF.

J is TRBJ1-5 and V is TRBV6-5, with TRBD1 matching 8 bases. In germline, CDR1 is MNHEY, CDR2 SVGAGI. V trimming: 5 bases; J trimming: 4 bases; junction bases outside the gene matches: 4. The CDR3 totals 14 residues. The CDR3 coding sequence is TGTGCCAGCAGTCTAGACAGGGGTAATCAGCCCCAGCATTTT. Amino acids: CASSLDRGNQPQHF.

This clone was observed once. DNA for the CDR3: TGTGCCAGCAGCCTGTCAGGGGACCCGACACTCCTTAACTATGGCTACACCTTC. This codes for CASSLSGDPTLLNYGYTF. The chain joins TRBV14 to TRBJ1-2; D might be TRBD1 (6 bases). There are 18 residues in the CDR3. Trimming removed 4 bases from V and 1 base from J, with 22 bases in between. CDR1 SGHDN and CDR2 FVKESK come from the germline V gene.

This chain uses TRBV10-3 with TRBJ2-1, with a tentative D call TRBD2 (6 bases). The germline gives CDR1 ENHRY, CDR2 SYGVKD. Trimming cost V 2 bases and J 10 bases, with 12 bases left between them. This CDR3 is 13 amino acids long. In DNA form, the CDR3 reads TGTGCCATCAGTGAGGGGCTAGCGACCGAGCAGTTCTTC. It is translated as CAISEGLATEQFF.

CDR3 protein: CASSRTGFYEQYF. The DNA for the CDR3 is TGTGCCAGTAGTCGGACAGGGTTCTACGAGCAGTACTTC. The rearrangement links TRBV19 to TRBJ2-7, with 8 bases matching TRBD1. Looked up from germline, CDR1 is LNHDA and CDR2 is SQIVND (reference sequence). Germline trimming cut 5 bases from V and 3 bases from J; bases unmatched to any gene: 3. The CDR3 contains 13 residues.

The V gene is TRBV10-2, the J gene TRBJ2-7; TRBD2 might be the D (6 bases). The CDR3 runs 13 residues. With 6 bases removed from V and 3 bases from J, the gap between germline ends came to 12 bases. Looked up from germline, CDR1 is WSHSY and CDR2 is SAAADI. DNA of the CDR3: TGCGCCAGCAGGGGACTGGAAAACTACGAGCAGTACTTC. This sequence encodes CASRGLENYEQYF.

This clone was recorded a few times. The chain employs TRBV6-4 and TRBJ2-1, with 12 nucleotides matching TRBD2. Trimming cost V 5 bases and J 2 bases; bases outside gene matches: 7. Germline CDR1 MRHNA, CDR2 SNTAGT. The CDR3 totals 17 residues. Here the CDR3 DNA reads TGTGCCAGCAGTTACCTAGCGGGAGGGGTCGCCTACAATGAGCAGTTCTTC. It translates to CASSYLAGGVAYNEQFF.

The V call is TRBV9, the J call TRBJ2-7; 9 bases are a match to TRBD1. The CDR3 contains 15 residues. Germline V gives CDR1 SGDLS, CDR2 YYNGEE. V shed 0 bases, J shed 3 bases, and the junction held 4 bases outside the gene matches. In nucleotides, the CDR3 is TGTGCCAGCAGCGTAGGCACAGGGGGCTACTACGAGCAGTACTTC. This codes for CASSVGTGGYYEQYF.

The chain combines TRBV19 with TRBJ2-7, with D maybe TRBD1 (5 bases). Trimming left V 4 bases short and J 0 bases short, with 10 bases between. Germline lookup yields CDR1 LNHDA and CDR2 SQIVND (reference sequence). The CDR3 covers 14 residues. CDR3 loop: CASSKGPSSYEQYF. DNA for the CDR3: TGTGCCAGTAGTAAGGGGCCGAGCTCCTACGAGCAGTACTTC. The variable domain in full, completed from reference TRBV19 and TRBJ2-7, reads DGGITQSPKYLFRKEGQNVTLSCEQNLNHDAMYWYRQDPGQGLRLIYYSQIVNDFQKGDIAEGYSVSREKKESFPLTVTSAQKNPTAFYLCASSKGPSSYEQYFGPGTRLTVT.

The CDR3 region has the DNA TGTGCCAGCAGCTTACTAGCGGGAGAGTCCTACGAGCAGTACTTC. Protein: CASSLLAGESYEQYF. V usage is TRBV7-9 and J usage is TRBJ2-7, with 10 positions matching TRBD2. Germline V gene data show CDR1 as SEHNR and CDR2 as FQNEAQ (reference sequence). Trimming took 2 bases from V and 1 from J; bases not matched to a gene: 2. The CDR3 runs 15 residues.

This clone was found once. J is TRBJ1-3 and V is TRBV27, with 9 bases lining up with TRBD1. Germline V gives CDR1 MNHEY, CDR2 SMNVEV (reference sequence). CDR3 size: 18 residues. V trimming: 5 bases; J trimming: 4 bases; junction bases outside the gene matches: 15. The CDR3 here is CASSPTPGTGSVGNTIYF. The CDR3 nucleotides are TGTGCCAGCAGTCCTACCCCGGGGACAGGGAGTGTAGGAAACACCATATATTTT.

This clone was detected once. The chain joins TRBV28 to TRBJ2-5, with TRBD1 identical over 7 bases. With 5 bases clipped from V and 5 bases from J, the junction kept 14 bases outside the gene matches. The CDR3 has 16 amino acids. Germline CDR1 reads MDHEN; CDR2 reads SYDVKM. CDR3 in DNA: TGTGCCAGCAGTACCTACGCTTTGGGACAGAGGGAGACCCAGTACTTC. Its protein is CASSTYALGQRETQYF.

The chain joins TRBV29-1 to TRBJ2-7, with TRBD2 matching 7 bases. Germline CDR1 is SQVTM and CDR2 is ANQGSEA. CDR3 length: 13 residues. V shed 6 bases and J 5 bases; nucleotides not matched to a gene: 10. CDR3 protein: CSVERDDGHEQYF. CDR3 bases: TGCAGCGTGGAGCGGGATGACGGCCACGAGCAGTACTTC.

The rearrangement uses TRBV29-1 and TRBJ2-3; D ambiguous. V gave up 2 bases and J gave up 1 base, with 10 bases separating them. Germline CDR1 SQVTM, CDR2 ANQGSEA. The CDR3 totals 14 residues. The CDR3 reads CSVESLAGTDTQYF. In DNA, the CDR3 is TGCAGCGTTGAAAGCCTCGCGGGCACAGATACGCAGTATTTT.

The chain is built from TRBV19 and TRBJ2-3; D possibly corresponds to TRBD1 (6 bases). The CDR3 totals 18 residues. CDR1 and CDR2 (germline): LNHDA, SQIVND (reference sequence). Trimming left V 3 bases short and J 0 bases short, with 19 bases between. The CDR3 bases are TGTGCCAGTAGTATTGTTTTTTGGGCAGGGGCGAGCACAGATACGCAGTATTTT. Protein product: CASSIVFWAGASTDTQYF. Combining the CDR3 with reference TRBV19 and TRBJ2-3 gives the whole variable domain DGGITQSPKYLFRKEGQNVTLSCEQNLNHDAMYWYRQDPGQGLRLIYYSQIVNDFQKGDIAEGYSVSREKKESFPLTVTSAQKNPTAFYLCASSIVFWAGASTDTQYFGPGTRLTVL.

This clone was counted only a few times. The rearrangement uses TRBV6-5 and TRBJ1-6, with D hard to call. CDR3 length equals 13 residues. V was clipped by 7 bases and J by 0 bases, with 4 bases between them. The germline gives CDR1 MNHEY, CDR2 SVGAGI. The CDR3 DNA follows: TGTGCCAGCACGAGCTCCTATAATTCACCCCTCCACTTT. Residues: CASTSSYNSPLHF.

The genes are TRBV27 and TRBJ2-1; weak D call: TRBD1 (6 bases). Germline CDR1 reads MNHEY; CDR2 reads SMNVEV (reference sequence). The CDR3 has 15 residues. The ends were cut back, 4 bases at V and 0 bases at J, with 10 bases in the middle. In DNA form, the CDR3 reads TGTGCCAGCAGTTGGGGGCCTACCTCCTACAATGAGCAGTTCTTC. It encodes CASSWGPTSYNEQFF.

The rearrangement uses TRBV4-2 and TRBJ2-2; the D gene is possibly TRBD1 (6 bases). This CDR3 contains 18 residues. Germline CDR1 and CDR2: LGHNA and YNFKEQ. Trimming took 6 bases from V and 7 from J, leaving 27 bases between them. The CDR3 loop reads CASRDVTRAGEKDGELFF. CDR3 nucleotides: TGTGCCAGCAGAGACGTGACCCGGGCAGGGGAAAAGGACGGGGAGCTGTTTTTT.

The chain recombines TRBV30 with TRBJ2-1; TRBD2 aligns across 11 bases. The CDR3 spans 19 residues. V gave up 0 bases and J gave up 1 base; unmatched junction bases: 11. Germline V CDR1 and CDR2: GTSNPN, SVGIG (reference sequence). CDR3 residues: CAWSVRRGLAGGSYNEQFF. DNA of the CDR3: TGTGCCTGGAGTGTACGGAGGGGTTTAGCGGGAGGGTCCTACAATGAGCAGTTCTTC.

The genes are TRBV7-9 and TRBJ2-7; weak D call: TRBD1 (6 bases). V lost 2 bases and J lost 0, with 17 bases in between. Germline V lookup: CDR1 SEHNR, CDR2 FQNEAQ (reference sequence). CDR3 length: 17 residues. The DNA for the CDR3 is TGTGCCAGCAGCTTACTACAGGGTATGGGGAGCTCCTACGAGCAGTACTTC. It codes for CASSLLQGMGSSYEQYF.

V usage is TRBV28 and J usage is TRBJ2-7; a possible D gene is TRBD1 (6 bases). The CDR3 length is 19 residues. V shed 8 bases and J shed 2 bases, with 31 bases lying between them. Looked up from germline, CDR1 is MDHEN and CDR2 is SYDVKM. This CDR3 is CASPQGSQGPSGNAYEQYF. The CDR3 nucleotides are TGTGCCAGCCCCCAGGGATCCCAGGGGCCTTCAGGGAATGCCTACGAGCAGTACTTC. The entire variable domain, with the rest obtained from reference TRBV28 and TRBJ2-7, is as follows: DVKVTQSSRYLVKRTGEKVFLECVQDMDHENMFWYRQDPGLGLRLIYFSYDVKMKEKGDIPEGYSVSREKKERFSLILESASTNQTSMYLCASPQGSQGPSGNAYEQYFGPGTRLTVT.